These 4 T cell receptor beta chains share one sample of origin, sequenced in a study of glioma-infiltrating T cells after dendritic cell vaccination. Sequenced by immunoSEQ multiplex PCR; TCRdb stores in-frame clones only, minus some. Of tens of thousands of clones listed, 83% are singletons. Time point denoted: after dendritic cell vaccination, including at tumor progression/relapse. The source material was blood, sampled after dendritic cell vaccination. These receptor sequences come from a human donor with glioblastoma.

This chain uses TRBV5-4 with TRBJ2-3, with a weak D call TRBD2 (6 bases). Germline CDR1 is SGHNT and CDR2 is YYREEE (reference sequence). V dropped 1 base and J dropped 3 bases, with 9 bases sitting between them. The CDR3 loop spans 14 amino acids. CDR3 protein: CASSLMAGTDTQYF. For the CDR3, the DNA is TGTGCCAGCAGCTTGATGGCGGGGACAGATACGCAGTATTTT.

This chain joins TRBV28 and TRBJ1-2, with TRBD1 as a possible D gene (6 bases). V was trimmed by 2 bases and J by 4 bases, leaving 8 bases between them. This CDR3 has 13 amino acids. CDR1 is MDHEN and CDR2 is SYDVKM in the germline V gene. In DNA form, the CDR3 reads TGTGCCAGCAGTTTAAGCAGGGGCTATGGCTACACCTTC. This translates into CASSLSRGYGYTF.

This clone showed up just once. The gene calls are TRBV4-2 and TRBJ1-2; tentatively, D is TRBD1 (5 bases). The ends were cut back, 4 bases at V and 4 bases at J, with 10 bases in the middle. CDR3 size: 13 residues. Germline V gene data show CDR1 as LGHNA and CDR2 as YNFKEQ. The CDR3 sequence: CASSPGGSYGYTF. CDR3 sequence (DNA): TGTGCCAGCAGCCCCGGGGGATCCTATGGCTACACCTTC.

The V gene is TRBV6-5, the J gene TRBJ1-5; perhaps TRBD1 as D (5 bases). V was trimmed by 6 bases and J by 0 bases, leaving 12 bases between them. The CDR3 is 15 amino acids. Germline assignment: CDR1 MNHEY and CDR2 SVGAGI. The CDR3 DNA follows: TGTGCCAGCAGGGCGACAGTAAATAGCAATCAGCCCCAGCATTTT. Its translation: CASRATVNSNQPQHF.